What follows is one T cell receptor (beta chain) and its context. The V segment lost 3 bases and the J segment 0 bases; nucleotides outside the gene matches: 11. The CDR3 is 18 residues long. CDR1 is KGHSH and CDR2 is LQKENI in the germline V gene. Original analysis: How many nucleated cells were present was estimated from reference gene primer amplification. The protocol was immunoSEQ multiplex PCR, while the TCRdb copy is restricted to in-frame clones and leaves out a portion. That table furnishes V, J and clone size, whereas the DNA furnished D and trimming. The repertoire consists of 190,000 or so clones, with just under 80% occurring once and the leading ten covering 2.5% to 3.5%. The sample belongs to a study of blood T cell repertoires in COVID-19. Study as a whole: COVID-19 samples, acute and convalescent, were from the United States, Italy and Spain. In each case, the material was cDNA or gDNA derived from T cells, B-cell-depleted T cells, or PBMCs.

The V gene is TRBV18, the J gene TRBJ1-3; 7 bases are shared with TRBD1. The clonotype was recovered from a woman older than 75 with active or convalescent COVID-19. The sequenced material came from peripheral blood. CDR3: CASSPMTGFGLSGNTIYF. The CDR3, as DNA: TGTGCCAGCTCACCGATGACAGGGTTCGGGCTCTCTGGAAACACCATATATTTT.